This paragraph reports one TCR beta chain. Antigen: not known. The entry originates in a study of graft-versus-host responses after intestinal transplantation. Study-wide context: Transplants were multivisceral, liver-intestinal, or isolated intestinal. Each patient got anti-thymocyte globulin induction, then tacrolimus and steroids for about 3 years. Overall study results and limits: Marrow from the recipient contained GvH clones, some of which had appeared first in ileum or blood.

Germline CDR1 LNHNV, CDR2 YYDKDF (reference sequence). The V gene lost 1 base and the J gene lost 5 bases, with 14 bases spanning the gap. The CDR3 contains 15 residues. Sequencing was performed with immunoSEQ multiplex PCR; in TCRdb, only in-frame clones are kept and a portion is missing. There are approximately 37,000 clones in the sample; around 90% occur only once, and 18% lies in the top ten. The starting material, graft tissue, was processed to release intraepithelial and lamina propria lymphocytes. This chain connects TRBV15 to TRBJ2-5; D remains ambiguous. The sample consisted of ileum tissue, taken almost 210 days after intestinal transplant. The sequence derives from a human patient who received an intestinal transplant, so some T cells may come from the graft donor. The CDR3, as DNA: TGTGCCACCAGCAGAGCTCTTGGAGATGTGGAGACCCAGTACTTC. Amino acids: CATSRALGDVETQYF.